This T cell receptor (beta chain) was identified during a study of blood T cells in healthy people across ages. Combining a sample-barcoded 5' primer with a J-beta primer mix, a second PCR ran for roughly 7 to 12 cycles. Every cDNA molecule bore a tag from a template-switch adaptor containing 12 random nucleotides. Each CDR3 protein is one row after TCRdb ran MiXCR on the 5' RACE reads. The data show some 1.4 million distinct CDR3 sequences, roughly 40% seen once. The study, taken as a whole, reports: PBMCs were not sorted, which prevented a conclusive comparison of naive versus antigen-experienced cells.

On this clonotype itself: Antigen unknown.

The V end lost 3 bases, the J end lost 6 bases, and 10 bases lay between the germline ends. CDR3 length equals 13 residues. Germline V gene lookup returns CDR1 MGHRA and CDR2 YSYEKL. Total RNA, at least 6 micrograms per sample, came from PBMCs. The sample taken for sequencing was blood. V gene TRBV4-1 combines with J gene TRBJ2-3, with TRBD2 as a possible D gene (5 bases). The receptor's source is a woman in her late teens or twenties in good health. CDR3 amino acids: CASSQRGMDTQYF. The CDR3 region has the DNA TGCGCCAGCAGCCAGAGAGGGATGGATACGCAGTATTTT.